Listed below are T cell receptor beta chains from one sample, sequenced in a study of lymphopenia after photon versus proton radiotherapy. Sequencing was performed with immunoSEQ multiplex PCR; in TCRdb, only in-frame clones are kept and a portion is missing. The profile shows around 53,000 clones, around 80% of them singletons. Sequenced here: peripheral blood, sampled from a patient treated with photon-based radiotherapy. The receptor source for this set is a man aged 45-65 years with gastric cancer. Both conserved end residues are trimmed from each CDR3. A D gene is named only where the DNA matches it firmly.

11	TRBV11-3	NA	TRBJ1-1	ASSQQRNTEAF
11	TRBV7-9	NA	TRBJ2-3	ASSTLGADTQY
12	TRBV5-1	NA	TRBJ1-4	ASSLGGSLEKLF
14	TRBV7-9	TRBD2	TRBJ2-7	ASSPGTSGRVYEQY
14	TRBV4-1	NA	TRBJ2-4	ASSQDSGTSKNIQY
11	TRBV29-1	NA	TRBJ1-1	SVARGENTEAF
15	TRBV19	TRBD1	TRBJ2-6	ASSIRGLTSGANVLT
14	TRBV7-9	TRBD2	TRBJ2-5	ASSLSGAGGKETQY
9	TRBV18	NA	TRBJ2-7	ASSPNYEQY
14	TRBV18	NA	TRBJ2-2	ASSPYRDLNTGELF
13	TRBV7-2	NA	TRBJ2-7	ASSLWRGTNYEQY
14	TRBV7-2	TRBD1	TRBJ2-1	ASRHGTAAVYNEQF
14	TRBV29-1	TRBD2	TRBJ2-2	SVAGTSGRVTGELF
12	TRBV6-6	NA	TRBJ1-1	ASSRGELNTEAF
13	TRBV27	NA	TRBJ2-1	AVRQRALMEDEQF
10	TRBV30	NA	TRBJ2-1	AWSVRGGEQF
11	TRBV6-4	NA	TRBJ1-1	ASSEGKNTEAF
13	TRBV7-2	NA	TRBJ2-7	ASSLVGTGYYEQY
13	TRBV19	NA	TRBJ1-5	ASSMAVNSNQPQH
14	TRBV14	TRBD1	TRBJ2-1	ASSPPRDRLNNEQF
15	TRBV9	NA	TRBJ2-1	ASSVLAVLSSYNEQF
12	TRBV5-1	NA	TRBJ1-1	ASSLGGKNTEAF
12	TRBV18	TRBD1	TRBJ2-5	ASSPLDRGETQY
11	TRBV28	NA	TRBJ2-5	ASSSLTPETQY
15	TRBV15	NA	TRBJ1-5	ATSRGRDTYSNQPQH
13	TRBV11-3	NA	TRBJ2-1	ASSLERNRYNEQF
13	TRBV5-1	NA	TRBJ2-5	ASSPEGVRQETQY
13	TRBV6-1	TRBD1	TRBJ2-3	ASSARTGSTDTQY
10	TRBV5-5	NA	TRBJ2-7	ASSFQGYEQY
12	TRBV5-4	NA	TRBJ2-3	ASSLDSYADTQY
14	TRBV27	TRBD2	TRBJ2-7	ASSLSSGTGSYEQY
11	TRBV18	NA	TRBJ2-5	ASSPQEAETQY
14	TRBV6-6	NA	TRBJ2-7	ASSYSDDLRSYEQY
12	TRBV5-1	NA	TRBJ1-3	ASSLEGSGNTIY
9	TRBV20-1	NA	TRBJ2-3	SATAIDTQY
15	TRBV5-1	NA	TRBJ1-2	ASSQRTELLANYGYT
13	TRBV5-4	TRBD1	TRBJ2-1	ASSHGQGEANEQF
12	TRBV30	TRBD2	TRBJ2-5	AWSGFGLAKTQY
15	TRBV14	NA	TRBJ2-2	ASSQDWGRLNTGELF
11	TRBV5-1	NA	TRBJ2-7	ASSLREDSEQY
10	TRBV19	NA	TRBJ1-1	ASAAGNTEAF
15	TRBV5-6	TRBD1	TRBJ2-1	ASSLAGGQGPYNEQF
13	TRBV18	TRBD1	TRBJ1-5	ASSRDRELNQPQH
15	TRBV28	NA	TRBJ1-5	ASRGAGRYGRNQPQH
15	TRBV4-1	NA	TRBJ2-3	ASSQDENRSSTDTQY
11	TRBV7-3	NA	TRBJ1-2	ASSSTGNYGYT
12	TRBV5-4	NA	TRBJ1-2	ASRGWSGNYGYT
14	TRBV7-2	TRBD2	TRBJ2-1	ASSKIAGSSYNEQF
12	TRBV28	NA	TRBJ1-1	ASRPGRPPFEAF